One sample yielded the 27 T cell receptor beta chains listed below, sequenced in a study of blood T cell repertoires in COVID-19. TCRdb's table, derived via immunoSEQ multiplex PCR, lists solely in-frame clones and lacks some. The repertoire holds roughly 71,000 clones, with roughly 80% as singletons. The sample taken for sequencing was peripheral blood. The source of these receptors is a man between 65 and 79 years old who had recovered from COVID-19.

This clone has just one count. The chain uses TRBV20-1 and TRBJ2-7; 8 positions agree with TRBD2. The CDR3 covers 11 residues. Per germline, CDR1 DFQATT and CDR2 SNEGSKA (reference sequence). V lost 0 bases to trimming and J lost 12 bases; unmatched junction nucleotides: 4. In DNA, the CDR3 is TGCAGTGCTAGAGAAGCGGGAGAGGGGTACTTC. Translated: CSAREAGEGYF.

The CDR3 protein is CAIKGSGTANTEAFF. In DNA form, the CDR3 reads TGTGCCATCAAGGGTTCTGGGACAGCCAACACTGAAGCTTTCTTT. The V call is TRBV10-3, the J call TRBJ1-1; TRBD1 aligns across 7 bases. With 7 bases clipped from V and 2 bases from J, the junction kept 10 bases outside the gene matches. From germline, CDR1 is ENHRY and CDR2 SYGVKD. The CDR3 has 15 residues.

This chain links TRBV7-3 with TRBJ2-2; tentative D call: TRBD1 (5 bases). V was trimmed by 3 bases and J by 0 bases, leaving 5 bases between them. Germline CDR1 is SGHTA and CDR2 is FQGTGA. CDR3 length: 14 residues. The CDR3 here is CASSLTANTGELFF. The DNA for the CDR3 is TGTGCCAGCAGCTTGACAGCGAACACCGGGGAGCTGTTTTTT.

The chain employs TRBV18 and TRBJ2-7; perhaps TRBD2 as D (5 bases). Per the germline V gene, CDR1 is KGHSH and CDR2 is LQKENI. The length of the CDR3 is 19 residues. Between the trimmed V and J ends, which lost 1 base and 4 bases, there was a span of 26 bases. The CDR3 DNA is TGTGCCAGCTCACCACTGAGGGCTCCCCGAGGCTCATTCCATTACGAGCAGTACTTC. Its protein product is CASSPLRAPRGSFHYEQYF.

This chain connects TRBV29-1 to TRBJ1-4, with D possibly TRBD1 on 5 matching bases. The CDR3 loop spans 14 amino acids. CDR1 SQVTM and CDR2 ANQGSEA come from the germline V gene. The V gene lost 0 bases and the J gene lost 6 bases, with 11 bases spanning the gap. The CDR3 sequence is CSVEEMGPDEKLFF. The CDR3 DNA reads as TGCAGCGTTGAAGAAATGGGGCCGGATGAAAAACTGTTTTTT.

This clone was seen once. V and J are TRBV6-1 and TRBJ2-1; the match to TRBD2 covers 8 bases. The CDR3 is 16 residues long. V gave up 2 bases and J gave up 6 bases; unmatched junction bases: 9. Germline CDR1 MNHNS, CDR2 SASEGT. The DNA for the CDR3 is TGTGCCAGCAGTGAACGTCGGCGGGGGGCACCCAATGAGCAGTTCTTC. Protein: CASSERRRGAPNEQFF.

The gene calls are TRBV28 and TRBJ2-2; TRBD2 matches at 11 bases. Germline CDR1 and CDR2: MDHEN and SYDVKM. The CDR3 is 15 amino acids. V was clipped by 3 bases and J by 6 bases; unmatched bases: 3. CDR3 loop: CASSFSGGASGELFF. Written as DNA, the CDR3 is TGTGCCAGCAGTTTTAGCGGGGGGGCCTCCGGGGAGCTGTTTTTT.

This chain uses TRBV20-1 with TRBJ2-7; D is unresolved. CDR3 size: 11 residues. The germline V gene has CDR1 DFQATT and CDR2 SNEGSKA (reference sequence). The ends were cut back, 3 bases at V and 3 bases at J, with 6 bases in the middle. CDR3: CSASPSYEQYF. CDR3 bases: TGCAGTGCTAGTCCCAGCTACGAGCAGTACTTC.

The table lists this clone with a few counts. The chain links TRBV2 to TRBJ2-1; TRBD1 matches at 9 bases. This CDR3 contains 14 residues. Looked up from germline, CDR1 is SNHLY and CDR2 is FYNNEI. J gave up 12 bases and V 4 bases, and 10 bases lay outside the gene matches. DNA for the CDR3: TGTGCCAGCAGTGGCCGGGACAGGGTTAGTAGGCAGTTCTTC. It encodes CASSGRDRVSRQFF.

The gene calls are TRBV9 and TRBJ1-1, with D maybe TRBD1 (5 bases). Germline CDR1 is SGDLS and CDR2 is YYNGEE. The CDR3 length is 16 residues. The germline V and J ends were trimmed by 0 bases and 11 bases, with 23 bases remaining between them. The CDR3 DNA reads TGTGCCAGCAGCGTAGGGACGGGGGGTACAGTGGGTGACGCTTTCTTT. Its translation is CASSVGTGGTVGDAFF. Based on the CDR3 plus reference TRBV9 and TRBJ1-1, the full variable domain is DSGVTQTPKHLITATGQRVTLRCSPRSGDLSVYWYQQSLDQGLQFLIQYYNGEERAKGNILERFSAQQFPDLHSELNLSSLELGDSALYFCASSVGTGGTVGDAFFGQGTRLTVV.

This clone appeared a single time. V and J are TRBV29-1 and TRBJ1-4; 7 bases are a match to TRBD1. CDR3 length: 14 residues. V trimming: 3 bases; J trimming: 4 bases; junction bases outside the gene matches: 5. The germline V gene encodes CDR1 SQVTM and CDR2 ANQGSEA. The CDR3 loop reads CSVEVGTDNEKLFF. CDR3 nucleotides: TGCAGCGTTGAGGTGGGGACAGATAATGAAAAACTGTTTTTT.

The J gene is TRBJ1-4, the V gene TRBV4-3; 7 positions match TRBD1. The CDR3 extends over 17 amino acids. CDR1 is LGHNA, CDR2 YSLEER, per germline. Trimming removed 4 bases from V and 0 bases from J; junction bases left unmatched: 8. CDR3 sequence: CASSLYRGDATNEKLFF. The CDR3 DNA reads TGCGCCAGCAGCCTATACAGGGGTGACGCAACTAATGAAAAACTGTTTTTT.

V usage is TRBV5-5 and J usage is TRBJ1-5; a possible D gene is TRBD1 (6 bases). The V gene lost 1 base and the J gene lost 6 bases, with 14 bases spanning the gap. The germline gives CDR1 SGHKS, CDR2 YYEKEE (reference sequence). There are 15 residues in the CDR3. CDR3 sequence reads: CASSLTGTKTQPQHF. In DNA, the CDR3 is TGTGCCAGCAGCTTGACAGGGACTAAGACTCAGCCCCAGCATTTT.

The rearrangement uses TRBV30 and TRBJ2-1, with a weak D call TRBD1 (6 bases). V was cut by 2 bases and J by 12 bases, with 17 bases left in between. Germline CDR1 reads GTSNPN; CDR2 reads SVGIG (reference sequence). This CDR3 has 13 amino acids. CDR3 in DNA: TGTGCCTGGAGTCCTCTCTCGGGACAAACGCAGTTCTTC. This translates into CAWSPLSGQTQFF.

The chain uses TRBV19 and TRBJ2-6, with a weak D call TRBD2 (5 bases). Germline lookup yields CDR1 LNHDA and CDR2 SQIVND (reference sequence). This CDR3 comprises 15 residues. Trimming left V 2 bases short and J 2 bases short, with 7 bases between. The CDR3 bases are TGTGCCAGTAGTATATTGGAGGCTGGGGCCAACGTCCTGACTTTC. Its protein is CASSILEAGANVLTF.

Written as DNA, the CDR3 is TGTGCCACCCACTGGGCAGGGGGTCGGTACGAGCAGTACTTC. Amino acids: CATHWAGGRYEQYF. The J gene is TRBJ2-7, the V gene TRBV28; 7 nucleotides match TRBD1. Germline V gene data show CDR1 as MDHEN and CDR2 as SYDVKM. J gave up 4 bases and V 10 bases, and 13 bases lay outside the gene matches. The CDR3 extends over 14 amino acids.

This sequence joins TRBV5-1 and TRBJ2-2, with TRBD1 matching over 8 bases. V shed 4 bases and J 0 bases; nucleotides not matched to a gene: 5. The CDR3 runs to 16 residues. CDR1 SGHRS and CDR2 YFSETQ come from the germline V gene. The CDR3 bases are TGCGCCAGCAGCCGAAGGACAGGGTCGAACACCGGGGAGCTGTTTTTT. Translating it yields CASSRRTGSNTGELFF.

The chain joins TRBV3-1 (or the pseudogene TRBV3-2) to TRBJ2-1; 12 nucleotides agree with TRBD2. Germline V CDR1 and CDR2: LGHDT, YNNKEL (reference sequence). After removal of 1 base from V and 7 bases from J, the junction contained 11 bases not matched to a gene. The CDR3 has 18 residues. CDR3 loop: CASSQVLAGGGPQNEQFF. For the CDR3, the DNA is TGTGCCAGCAGCCAAGTCCTAGCGGGAGGGGGTCCGCAGAATGAGCAGTTCTTC.

Written as DNA, the CDR3 is TGTGCCAGCAGCGTAGCGACAGGGACCCCCTACGAGCAGTACTTC. Translated: CASSVATGTPYEQYF. The chain links TRBV9 to TRBJ2-7; 7 nucleotides align to TRBD1. The trim removed 0 bases at V and 2 bases at J, leaving 5 bases unmatched. CDR3 length equals 15 residues. Germline CDR1 reads SGDLS; CDR2 reads YYNGEE.

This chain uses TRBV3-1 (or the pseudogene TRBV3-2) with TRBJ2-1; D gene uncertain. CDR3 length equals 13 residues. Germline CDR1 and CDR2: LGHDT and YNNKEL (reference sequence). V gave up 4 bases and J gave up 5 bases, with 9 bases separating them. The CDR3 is CASSPLEHNEQFF. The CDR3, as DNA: TGTGCCAGCAGCCCTCTAGAACACAATGAGCAGTTCTTC.

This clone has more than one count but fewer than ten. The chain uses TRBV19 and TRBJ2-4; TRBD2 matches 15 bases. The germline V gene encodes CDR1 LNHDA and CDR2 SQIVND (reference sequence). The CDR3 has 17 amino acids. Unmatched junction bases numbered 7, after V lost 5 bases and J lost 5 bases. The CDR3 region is CASSSPGLAGGQNIQYF. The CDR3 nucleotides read TGTGCCAGTAGTTCACCGGGACTAGCGGGAGGTCAAAACATTCAGTACTTC.

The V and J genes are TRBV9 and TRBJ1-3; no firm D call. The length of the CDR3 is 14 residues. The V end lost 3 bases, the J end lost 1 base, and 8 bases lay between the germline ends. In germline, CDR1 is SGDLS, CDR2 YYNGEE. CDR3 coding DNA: TGTGCCAGCAGCGCCGGAGAATCTGGAAACACCATATATTTT. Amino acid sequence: CASSAGESGNTIYF.

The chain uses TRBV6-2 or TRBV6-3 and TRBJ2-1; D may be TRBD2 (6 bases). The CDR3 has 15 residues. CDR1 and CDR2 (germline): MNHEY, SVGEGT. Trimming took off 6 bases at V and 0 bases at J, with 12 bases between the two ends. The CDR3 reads CASSSGELSYNEQFF. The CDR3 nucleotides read TGTGCCAGCAGCTCGGGAGAACTCTCCTACAATGAGCAGTTCTTC.

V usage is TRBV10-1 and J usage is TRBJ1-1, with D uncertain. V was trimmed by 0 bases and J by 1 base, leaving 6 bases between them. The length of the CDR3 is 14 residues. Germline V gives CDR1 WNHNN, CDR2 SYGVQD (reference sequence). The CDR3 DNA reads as TGCGCCAGCAGTGAGTCGGGAGAGAACACTGAAGCTTTCTTT. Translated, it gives CASSESGENTEAFF.

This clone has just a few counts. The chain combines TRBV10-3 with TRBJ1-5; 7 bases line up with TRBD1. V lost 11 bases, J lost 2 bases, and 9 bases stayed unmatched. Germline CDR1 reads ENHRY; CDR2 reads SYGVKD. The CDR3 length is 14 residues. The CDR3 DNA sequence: TGTGCCTCCAAAACAGGGGTAGGCAATCAGCCCCAGCATTTT. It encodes CASKTGVGNQPQHF.

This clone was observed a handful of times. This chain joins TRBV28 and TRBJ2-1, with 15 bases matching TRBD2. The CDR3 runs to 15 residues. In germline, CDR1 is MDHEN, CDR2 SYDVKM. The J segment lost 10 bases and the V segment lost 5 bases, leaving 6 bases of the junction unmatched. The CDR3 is CASSGLAGGPGEQFF. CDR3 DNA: TGTGCCAGCAGTGGACTAGCGGGAGGGCCCGGGGAGCAGTTCTTC.

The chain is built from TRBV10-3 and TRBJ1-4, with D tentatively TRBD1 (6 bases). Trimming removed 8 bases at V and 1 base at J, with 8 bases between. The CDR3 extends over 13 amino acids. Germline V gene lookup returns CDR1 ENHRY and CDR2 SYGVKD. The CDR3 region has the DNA TGTGCCATCGGCAGGGGAACTAATGAAAAACTGTTTTTT. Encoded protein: CAIGRGTNEKLFF.